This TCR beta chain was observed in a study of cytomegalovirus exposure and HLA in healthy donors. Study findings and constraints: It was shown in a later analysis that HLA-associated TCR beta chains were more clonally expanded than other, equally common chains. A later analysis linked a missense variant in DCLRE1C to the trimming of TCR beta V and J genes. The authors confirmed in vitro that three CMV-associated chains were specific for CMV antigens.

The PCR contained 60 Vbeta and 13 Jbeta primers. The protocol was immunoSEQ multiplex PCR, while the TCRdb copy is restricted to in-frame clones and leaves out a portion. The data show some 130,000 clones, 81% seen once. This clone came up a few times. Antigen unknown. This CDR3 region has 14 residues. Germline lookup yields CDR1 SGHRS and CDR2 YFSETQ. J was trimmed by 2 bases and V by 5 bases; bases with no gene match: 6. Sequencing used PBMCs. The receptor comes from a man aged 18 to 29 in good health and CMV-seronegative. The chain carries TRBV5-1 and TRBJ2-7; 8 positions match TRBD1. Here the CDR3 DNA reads TGCGCCAGCAGGAACAGGGGGTTACCCTACGAGCAGTACTTC. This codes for CASRNRGLPYEQYF. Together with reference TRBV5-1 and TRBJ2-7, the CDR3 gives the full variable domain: KAGVTQTPRYLIKTRGQQVTLSCSPISGHRSVSWYQQTPGQGLQFLFEYFSETQRNKGNFPGRFSGRQFSNSRSEMNVSTLELGDSALYLCASRNRGLPYEQYFGPGTRLTVT.